Reported below is one TCR beta chain. The sample is drawn from a study of T cells in localized non-small cell lung cancer. The germline CDR1 and CDR2 sequences are MGHRA and YSYEKL. Trimming at V came to 0 bases and at J to 4 bases, leaving 4 bases not matched to a gene. The CDR3 sequence is 16 residues long. Produced via immunoSEQ multiplex PCR; TCRdb's table is partial and in-frame only. The table shows just under 20,000 clones, with approximately 80% occurring only once. This chain joins TRBV4-1 and TRBJ2-7; 12 bases are a match to TRBD2. The source is a man between 40 and 69 years old with stage I lung adenocarcinoma. The sequencing used peripheral blood, collected before any cancer treatment. The CDR3 sequence: CASSQDRTSGIYEQYF. For the CDR3, the DNA is TGCGCCAGCAGCCAAGATAGGACTAGCGGGATTTACGAGCAGTACTTC.